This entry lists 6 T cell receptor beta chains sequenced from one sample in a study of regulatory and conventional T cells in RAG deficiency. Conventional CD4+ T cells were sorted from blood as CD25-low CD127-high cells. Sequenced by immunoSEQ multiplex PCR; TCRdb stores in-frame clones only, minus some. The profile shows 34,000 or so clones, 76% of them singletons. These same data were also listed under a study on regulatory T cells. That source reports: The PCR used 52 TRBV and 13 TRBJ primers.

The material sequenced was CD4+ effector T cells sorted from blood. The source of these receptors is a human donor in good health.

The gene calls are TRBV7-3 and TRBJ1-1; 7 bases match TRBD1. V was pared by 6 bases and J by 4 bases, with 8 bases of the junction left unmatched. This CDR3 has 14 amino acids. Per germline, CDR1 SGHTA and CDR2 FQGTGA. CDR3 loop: CASREGGAGTEAFF. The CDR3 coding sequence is TGTGCCAGCAGGGAAGGGGGCGCGGGCACTGAAGCTTTCTTT.

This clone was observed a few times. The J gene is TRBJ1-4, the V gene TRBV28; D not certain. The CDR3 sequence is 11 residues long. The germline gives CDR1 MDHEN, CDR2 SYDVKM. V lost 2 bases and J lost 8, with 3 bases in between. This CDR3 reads CASSLKEKLFF. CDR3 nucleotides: TGTGCCAGCAGTTTAAAGGAAAAACTGTTTTTT.

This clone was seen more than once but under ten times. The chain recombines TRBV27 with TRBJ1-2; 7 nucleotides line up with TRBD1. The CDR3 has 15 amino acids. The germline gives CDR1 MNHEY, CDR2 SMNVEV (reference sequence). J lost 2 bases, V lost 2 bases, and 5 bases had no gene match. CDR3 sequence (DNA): TGTGCCAGCAGTTTAGGAGCGACAGGGAACTATGGCTACACCTTC. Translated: CASSLGATGNYGYTF.

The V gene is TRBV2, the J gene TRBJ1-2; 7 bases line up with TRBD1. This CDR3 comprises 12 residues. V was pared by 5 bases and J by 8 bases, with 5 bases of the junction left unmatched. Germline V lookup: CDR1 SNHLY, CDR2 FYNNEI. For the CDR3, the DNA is TGTGCCAGCAGTCCGACAGGGTGGGGCTACACCTTC. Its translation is CASSPTGWGYTF.

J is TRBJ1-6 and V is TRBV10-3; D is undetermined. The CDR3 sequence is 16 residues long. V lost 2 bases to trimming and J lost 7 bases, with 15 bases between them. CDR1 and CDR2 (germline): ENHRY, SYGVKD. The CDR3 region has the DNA TGTGCCATCAGTGAGGAGCGTCGAGGAAGGAATTCACCCCTCCACTTT. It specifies CAISEERRGRNSPLHF.

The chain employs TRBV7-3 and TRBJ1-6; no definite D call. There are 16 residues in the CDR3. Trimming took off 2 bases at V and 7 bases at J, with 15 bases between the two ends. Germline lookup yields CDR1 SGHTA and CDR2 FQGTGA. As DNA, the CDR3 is TGTGCCAGCAGCTTACTAGGAGCAGCGACGAATTCACCCCTCCACTTT. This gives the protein CASSLLGAATNSPLHF.